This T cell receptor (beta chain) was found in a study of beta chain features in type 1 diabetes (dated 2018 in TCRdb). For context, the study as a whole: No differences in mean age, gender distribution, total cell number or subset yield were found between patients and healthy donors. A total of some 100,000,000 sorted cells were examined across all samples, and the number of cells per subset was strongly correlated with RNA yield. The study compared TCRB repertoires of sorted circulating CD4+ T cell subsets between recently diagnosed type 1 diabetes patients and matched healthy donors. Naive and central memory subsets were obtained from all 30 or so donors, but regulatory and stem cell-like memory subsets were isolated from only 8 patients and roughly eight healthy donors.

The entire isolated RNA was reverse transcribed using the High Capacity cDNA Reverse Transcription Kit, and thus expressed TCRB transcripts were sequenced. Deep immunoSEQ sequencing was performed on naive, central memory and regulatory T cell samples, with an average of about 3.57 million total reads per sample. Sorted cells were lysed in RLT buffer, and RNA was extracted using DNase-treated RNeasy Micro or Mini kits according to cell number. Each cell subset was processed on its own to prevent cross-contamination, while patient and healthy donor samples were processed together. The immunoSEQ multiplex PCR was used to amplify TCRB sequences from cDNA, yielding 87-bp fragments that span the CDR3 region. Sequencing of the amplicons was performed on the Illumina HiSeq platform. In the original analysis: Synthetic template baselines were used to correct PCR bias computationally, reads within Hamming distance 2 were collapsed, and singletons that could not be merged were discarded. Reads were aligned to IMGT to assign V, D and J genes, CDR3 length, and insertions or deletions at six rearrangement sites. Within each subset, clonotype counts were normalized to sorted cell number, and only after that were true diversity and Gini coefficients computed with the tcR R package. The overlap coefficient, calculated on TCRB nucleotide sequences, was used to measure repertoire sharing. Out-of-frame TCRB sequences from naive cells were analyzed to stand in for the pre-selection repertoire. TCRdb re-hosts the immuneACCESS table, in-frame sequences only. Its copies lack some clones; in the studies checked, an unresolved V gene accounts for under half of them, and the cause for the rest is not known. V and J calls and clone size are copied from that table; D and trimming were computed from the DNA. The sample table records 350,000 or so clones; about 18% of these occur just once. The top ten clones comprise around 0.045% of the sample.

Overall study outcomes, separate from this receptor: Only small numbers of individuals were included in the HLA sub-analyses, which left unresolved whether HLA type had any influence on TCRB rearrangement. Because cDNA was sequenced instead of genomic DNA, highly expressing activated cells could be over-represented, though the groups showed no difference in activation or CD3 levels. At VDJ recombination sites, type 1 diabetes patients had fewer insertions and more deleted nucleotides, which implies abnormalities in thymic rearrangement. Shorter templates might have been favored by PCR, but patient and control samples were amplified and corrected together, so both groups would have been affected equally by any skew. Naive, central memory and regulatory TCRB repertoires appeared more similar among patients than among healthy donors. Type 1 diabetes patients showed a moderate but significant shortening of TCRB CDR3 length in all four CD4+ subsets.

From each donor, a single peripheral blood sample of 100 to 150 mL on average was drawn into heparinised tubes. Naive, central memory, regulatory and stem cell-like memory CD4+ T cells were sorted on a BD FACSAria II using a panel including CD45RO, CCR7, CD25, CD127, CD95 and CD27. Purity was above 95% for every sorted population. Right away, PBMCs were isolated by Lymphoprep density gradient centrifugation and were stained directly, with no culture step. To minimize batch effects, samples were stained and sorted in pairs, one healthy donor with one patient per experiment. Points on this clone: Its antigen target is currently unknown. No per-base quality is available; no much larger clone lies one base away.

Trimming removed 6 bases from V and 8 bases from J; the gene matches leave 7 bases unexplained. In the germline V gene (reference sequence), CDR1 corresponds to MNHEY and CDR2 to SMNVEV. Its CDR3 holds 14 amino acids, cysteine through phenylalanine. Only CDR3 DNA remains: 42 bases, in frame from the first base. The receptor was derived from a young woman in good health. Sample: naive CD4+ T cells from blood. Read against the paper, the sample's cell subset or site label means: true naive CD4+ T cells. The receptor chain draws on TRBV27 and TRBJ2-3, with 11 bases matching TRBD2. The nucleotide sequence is TGTGCCAGCAGATGGGGTAGCGGGGGGGCTACGCAGTATTTT. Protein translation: CASRWGSGGATQYF.